Listed below are T cell receptor beta chains from one sample, sequenced in a study of cytomegalovirus exposure and HLA in healthy donors. Measured with immunoSEQ multiplex PCR; TCRdb has only the in-frame clones, and not every one. The table includes under 250,000 clones, 60% to 80% detected once. Sequencing used PBMCs. These receptors came from a male donor in good health and CMV-seronegative. Both conserved end residues are part of each CDR3. A D gene is named only where the DNA matches it firmly. Where a row states a size, it is once, few, many or the class of an expanded clone; other rows omit it.

v_gene: TRBV29-1; d_gene: TRBD1; abundance: -; j_gene: TRBJ2-1; CDR3aa: CSAPRGPNEQFF; CDR3nt: TGCAGCGCCCCTAGGGGGCCCAATGAGCAGTTCTTC
v_gene: TRBV2; d_gene: -; abundance: -; j_gene: TRBJ2-2; CDR3aa: CASSEWAGNTGELFF; CDR3nt: TGTGCCAGCAGTGAATGGGCAGGGAACACCGGGGAGCTGTTTTTT
v_gene: TRBV10-3; d_gene: TRBD2; abundance: -; j_gene: TRBJ2-6; CDR3aa: CAISVGGSAGANVLTF; CDR3nt: TGTGCCATCAGTGTCGGGGGGAGTGCTGGGGCCAACGTCCTGACTTTC
v_gene: TRBV9; d_gene: -; abundance: -; j_gene: TRBJ2-1; CDR3aa: CASSVPIGSAYNEQFF; CDR3nt: TGTGCCAGCAGCGTTCCTATAGGGAGTGCCTACAATGAGCAGTTCTTC
v_gene: TRBV5-6; d_gene: TRBD1; abundance: -; j_gene: TRBJ1-2; CDR3aa: CASSLQGQGDGYTF; CDR3nt: TGTGCCAGCAGCTTGCAGGGACAGGGAGATGGCTACACCTTC
v_gene: TRBV5-6; d_gene: TRBD1; abundance: -; j_gene: TRBJ1-4; CDR3aa: CASSRDREREKLFF; CDR3nt: TGTGCCAGCAGCCGGGACAGGGAGCGTGAAAAACTGTTTTTT
v_gene: TRBV7-9; d_gene: -; abundance: -; j_gene: TRBJ2-3; CDR3aa: CASSLGRASTDTQYF; CDR3nt: TGTGCCAGCAGCTTAGGGCGGGCGAGCACAGATACGCAGTATTTT
v_gene: TRBV6-5; d_gene: TRBD1; abundance: few; j_gene: TRBJ1-2; CDR3aa: CASSRQGENYGYTF; CDR3nt: TGTGCCAGCAGCAGACAGGGGGAGAACTATGGCTACACCTTC
v_gene: TRBV28; d_gene: -; abundance: -; j_gene: TRBJ1-1; CDR3aa: CASRRGGANTEAFF; CDR3nt: TGTGCCAGCAGGAGGGGGGGGGCGAACACTGAAGCTTTCTTT
v_gene: TRBV19; d_gene: -; abundance: -; j_gene: TRBJ1-3; CDR3aa: CASSITGNSGNTIYF; CDR3nt: TGTGCCAGTAGTATCACCGGGAACTCTGGAAACACCATATATTTT
v_gene: TRBV27; d_gene: -; abundance: -; j_gene: TRBJ1-5; CDR3aa: CASSFGSQEQPQHF; CDR3nt: TGTGCCAGCAGTTTCGGCAGCCAGGAACAGCCCCAGCATTTT
v_gene: TRBV11-2; d_gene: -; abundance: -; j_gene: TRBJ2-7; CDR3aa: CASSSYGGEQYF; CDR3nt: TGTGCCAGCAGCTCCTACGGGGGCGAGCAGTACTTC
v_gene: TRBV15; d_gene: -; abundance: -; j_gene: TRBJ1-1; CDR3aa: CATSRVQGLTEAFF; CDR3nt: TGTGCCACCAGCAGAGTACAGGGTCTCACTGAAGCTTTCTTT
v_gene: TRBV1; d_gene: -; abundance: -; j_gene: TRBJ2-2; CDR3aa: CTSSQGDIHGSYTGELFF; CDR3nt: TGCACCAGCAGCCAAGGCGATATCCACGGGAGCTACACCGGGGAGCTGTTTTTT
v_gene: TRBV5-1; d_gene: -; abundance: -; j_gene: TRBJ2-1; CDR3aa: CASSLRTGDYNEQFF; CDR3nt: TGCGCCAGCAGCTTACGGACGGGAGACTACAATGAGCAGTTCTTC
v_gene: TRBV6-5; d_gene: -; abundance: few; j_gene: TRBJ2-1; CDR3aa: CASSYRNRPREQFF; CDR3nt: TGTGCCAGCAGTTATCGTAACCGACCGAGGGAGCAGTTCTTC
v_gene: TRBV15; d_gene: -; abundance: -; j_gene: TRBJ1-2; CDR3aa: CATSPTGTSNYGYTF; CDR3nt: TGTGCCACCAGCCCCACCGGGACATCTAACTATGGCTACACCTTC
v_gene: TRBV19; d_gene: -; abundance: -; j_gene: TRBJ2-7; CDR3aa: CASSLGGRAYEQYF; CDR3nt: TGTGCCAGTAGTTTAGGAGGCAGAGCCTACGAGCAGTACTTC
v_gene: TRBV28; d_gene: -; abundance: -; j_gene: TRBJ2-5; CDR3aa: CASSVAGTHLETQYF; CDR3nt: TGTGCCAGCAGTGTGGCCGGGACTCACCTGGAGACCCAGTACTTC
v_gene: TRBV7-9; d_gene: TRBD1; abundance: -; j_gene: TRBJ1-1; CDR3aa: CSSSSTDREEAFF; CDR3nt: TGTTCCAGCAGCTCTACGGACAGGGAAGAAGCTTTCTTT
v_gene: TRBV7-9; d_gene: -; abundance: -; j_gene: TRBJ1-5; CDR3aa: CASSHQPAVAGNQPQHF; CDR3nt: TGTGCCAGCAGTCACCAACCCGCGGTAGCGGGCAATCAGCCCCAGCATTTT
v_gene: TRBV9; d_gene: -; abundance: -; j_gene: TRBJ1-1; CDR3aa: CASSVNPGDTEAFF; CDR3nt: TGTGCCAGCAGCGTTAACCCGGGGGACACTGAAGCTTTCTTT
v_gene: TRBV6-1; d_gene: -; abundance: -; j_gene: TRBJ2-2; CDR3aa: CASNLKRAGELFF; CDR3nt: TGTGCCAGCAACTTGAAGCGAGCCGGGGAGCTGTTTTTT
v_gene: TRBV5-1; d_gene: TRBD1; abundance: -; j_gene: TRBJ1-3; CDR3aa: CASSLGQGARGNTIYF; CDR3nt: TGCGCCAGCAGCTTGGGTCAGGGGGCGAGAGGAAACACCATATATTTT
v_gene: TRBV5-1; d_gene: TRBD2; abundance: -; j_gene: TRBJ2-7; CDR3aa: CASSLRLAGYEQYF; CDR3nt: TGCGCCAGCAGCTTAAGGCTAGCGGGCTACGAGCAGTACTTC
v_gene: TRBV10-3; d_gene: -; abundance: few; j_gene: TRBJ2-3; CDR3aa: CASSDSGTDTQYF; CDR3nt: TGTGCCAGCAGTGACAGCGGCACAGATACGCAGTATTTT
v_gene: TRBV14; d_gene: -; abundance: -; j_gene: TRBJ2-7; CDR3aa: CASSQDQAEYEQYF; CDR3nt: TGTGCCAGCAGCCAAGATCAGGCCGAGTACGAGCAGTACTTC
v_gene: TRBV27; d_gene: TRBD2; abundance: -; j_gene: TRBJ2-3; CDR3aa: CASSGGVSDTQYF; CDR3nt: TGTGCCAGCAGCGGGGGGGTCTCAGATACGCAGTATTTT
v_gene: TRBV7-9; d_gene: -; abundance: few; j_gene: TRBJ1-6; CDR3aa: CASSLQGHYNSPLHF; CDR3nt: TGTGCCAGCAGCTTACAGGGACACTATAATTCACCCCTCCACTTT
v_gene: TRBV6-5; d_gene: -; abundance: once; j_gene: TRBJ1-3; CDR3aa: CASSYSQGSGNTIYF; CDR3nt: TGTGCCAGCAGTTACTCACAGGGTTCTGGAAACACCATATATTTT
v_gene: TRBV5-5; d_gene: -; abundance: -; j_gene: TRBJ2-5; CDR3aa: CASSPSRQGRVETQYF; CDR3nt: TGTGCCAGCAGCCCGTCCCGACAGGGGAGGGTGGAGACCCAGTACTTC
v_gene: TRBV10-1; d_gene: -; abundance: -; j_gene: TRBJ1-2; CDR3aa: CASSGPGSYGYTF; CDR3nt: TGCGCCAGCAGTGGTCCGGGGAGCTATGGCTACACCTTC
v_gene: TRBV25-1; d_gene: TRBD2; abundance: -; j_gene: TRBJ2-7; CDR3aa: CASTRGRATSSYEQYF; CDR3nt: TGTGCCAGCACCCGCGGGAGGGCCACTAGCTCCTACGAGCAGTACTTC
v_gene: TRBV5-1; d_gene: TRBD1; abundance: -; j_gene: TRBJ1-5; CDR3aa: CASSFGTGDRNQPQHF; CDR3nt: TGCGCCAGCAGCTTTGGGACAGGGGATCGAAATCAGCCCCAGCATTTT
v_gene: TRBV6-5; d_gene: -; abundance: -; j_gene: TRBJ1-2; CDR3aa: CASKGQGKGYTF; CDR3nt: TGTGCCAGCAAAGGGCAGGGGAAGGGCTACACCTTC
v_gene: TRBV5-1; d_gene: -; abundance: -; j_gene: TRBJ2-2; CDR3aa: CASRQTGELFF; CDR3nt: TGCGCCAGCAGGCAGACCGGGGAGCTGTTTTTT
v_gene: TRBV7-9; d_gene: TRBD2; abundance: -; j_gene: TRBJ2-3; CDR3aa: CASSANPERDTDTQYF; CDR3nt: TGTGCCAGCAGCGCAAATCCGGAGCGGGACACAGATACGCAGTATTTT
v_gene: TRBV5-1; d_gene: -; abundance: few; j_gene: TRBJ2-3; CDR3aa: CASSLGTGRDTQYF; CDR3nt: TGCGCCAGCAGCCTGGGAACGGGAAGAGATACGCAGTATTTT
v_gene: TRBV28; d_gene: -; abundance: -; j_gene: TRBJ2-4; CDR3aa: CASSSPSGAGKNIQYF; CDR3nt: TGTGCCAGCAGTTCCCCTTCCGGTGCCGGCAAAAACATTCAGTACTTC
v_gene: TRBV27; d_gene: TRBD2; abundance: -; j_gene: TRBJ2-7; CDR3aa: CASSRTSGAYEQYF; CDR3nt: TGTGCCAGCAGTCGGACTAGCGGCGCATACGAGCAGTACTTC
v_gene: TRBV27; d_gene: TRBD2; abundance: -; j_gene: TRBJ2-1; CDR3aa: CASSLGTGTSGRYNEQFF; CDR3nt: TGTGCCAGCAGTCTAGGAACCGGGACTAGCGGCCGCTACAATGAGCAGTTCTTC
v_gene: TRBV5-1; d_gene: -; abundance: once; j_gene: TRBJ2-7; CDR3aa: CASSLAVGPGIPEAQYF; CDR3nt: TGCGCCAGCAGCTTGGCGGTTGGGCCCGGGATCCCCGAGGCGCAGTACTTC